This T cell receptor beta chain was identified during a study of T-cell reconstitution after alpha-beta-depleted transplantation in children. The study's findings and limits: Surviving recipient T cells and intrathymic progenitors accounted for some patients' high TCRbeta diversity at day 60. There were reportedly several hundred expanded graft clones from which alpha-beta T cells came about two months after transplant. It was newly produced T cells that mostly accounted for T-cell counts and diversity one year after transplant.

This clonotype was detected many times. What it recognizes is unknown. The CDR3 totals 15 residues. The trim removed 4 bases at V and 5 bases at J, leaving 11 bases unmatched. Germline CDR1 SGHDT, CDR2 YYEEEE. Preparation of the TCRbeta library was carried out with unique molecular identifiers. TCRdb recomputed calls from the PCR reads with MiXCR, one row per CDR3 protein. The sample lists about 460,000 distinct CDR3 sequences; about 10% were seen once. Sequenced here: PBMCs, sampled before TCRalphabeta/CD19-depleted stem cell transplant. The clonotype was recovered from a child between 2 and 9 years old with inherited bone marrow failure, due to receive a stem cell transplant. This chain links TRBV5-6 with TRBJ2-7; 8 bases are shared with TRBD2. CDR3 in amino acids: CASSQVRLAKHEQYF. The CDR3 DNA reads as TGTGCCAGCAGCCAAGTGCGACTAGCGAAGCACGAGCAGTACTTC. Together with reference TRBV5-6 and TRBJ2-7, the CDR3 gives the full variable domain: DAGVTQSPTHLIKTRGQQVTLRCSPKSGHDTVSWYQQALGQGPQFIFQYYEEEERQRGNFPDRFSGHQFPNYSSELNVNALLLGDSALYLCASSQVRLAKHEQYFGPGTRLTVT.